This T cell receptor beta chain is drawn from a study of T cells in Graves' hyperthyroidism and ophthalmopathy. Whole-study findings and limits: Ophthalmopathy cases were set apart from stable hyperthyroidism by a 13 V-J model.

Researchers took RNA transcripts and amplified the TCR beta CDR3 regions from them. TCR CDR3 underwent first-round RT-PCR with the HTBI primer set. TCRdb processed the multiplex PCR reads anew with MiXCR; each CDR3 protein has one entry. Here the sample spans just under 750,000 distinct CDR3 sequences, roughly a third being singletons. These patients, aged 18 to 65, had recently diagnosed hyperthyroidism lasting under 2 months. The CDR3 extends over 15 amino acids. Looked up from germline, CDR1 is MNHNS and CDR2 is SASEGT. The V gene lost 8 bases and the J gene lost 10 bases, with 21 bases spanning the gap. Concerning this clonotype: Its antigen is still unknown.

The chain employs TRBV6-1 and TRBJ1-6, with a possible D match to TRBD1 (6 bases). The sequence derives from a woman aged 35 to 49 with Graves' hyperthyroidism. Sequenced material: blood. The CDR3 nucleotides are TGTGCCAGCGGGACGGGAAGGGAAGGGGGATCACCCCTCCACTTT. Translation: CASGTGREGGSPLHF.